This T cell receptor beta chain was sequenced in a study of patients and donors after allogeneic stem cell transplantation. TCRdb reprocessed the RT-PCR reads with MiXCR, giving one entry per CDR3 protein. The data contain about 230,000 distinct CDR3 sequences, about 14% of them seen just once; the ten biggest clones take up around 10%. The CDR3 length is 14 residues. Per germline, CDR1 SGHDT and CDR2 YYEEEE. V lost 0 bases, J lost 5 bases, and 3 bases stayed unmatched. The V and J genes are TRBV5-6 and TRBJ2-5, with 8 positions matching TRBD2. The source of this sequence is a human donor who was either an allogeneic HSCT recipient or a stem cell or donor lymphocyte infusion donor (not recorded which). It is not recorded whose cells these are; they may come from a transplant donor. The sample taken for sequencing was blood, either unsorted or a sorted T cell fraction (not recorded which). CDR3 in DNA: TGTGCCAGCAGCTTGGGACTAGCGACGGAGACCCAGTACTTC. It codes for CASSLGLATETQYF.